This T cell receptor beta chain stems from a study of blood T cell repertoires in COVID-19. Data came from immunoSEQ multiplex PCR; TCRdb stores just in-frame clones and leaves some out. This table holds under 250,000 clones, 70% to 90% found once. The CDR3 sequence is 13 residues long. V was cut by 11 bases and J by 4 bases, with 14 bases left in between. Per the germline V gene, CDR1 is WNHNN and CDR2 is SYGVQD (reference sequence). This receptor was identified in a young man with acute COVID-19. The V gene is TRBV10-1, the J gene TRBJ1-4, with D perhaps matching TRBD1 (6 bases). Sequenced: PBMCs or T cells enriched from blood (not recorded which). The CDR3 DNA reads as TGCGCCTGCCGAGGGGGTGGTAATGAAAAACTGTTTTTT. Its protein is CACRGGGNEKLFF.